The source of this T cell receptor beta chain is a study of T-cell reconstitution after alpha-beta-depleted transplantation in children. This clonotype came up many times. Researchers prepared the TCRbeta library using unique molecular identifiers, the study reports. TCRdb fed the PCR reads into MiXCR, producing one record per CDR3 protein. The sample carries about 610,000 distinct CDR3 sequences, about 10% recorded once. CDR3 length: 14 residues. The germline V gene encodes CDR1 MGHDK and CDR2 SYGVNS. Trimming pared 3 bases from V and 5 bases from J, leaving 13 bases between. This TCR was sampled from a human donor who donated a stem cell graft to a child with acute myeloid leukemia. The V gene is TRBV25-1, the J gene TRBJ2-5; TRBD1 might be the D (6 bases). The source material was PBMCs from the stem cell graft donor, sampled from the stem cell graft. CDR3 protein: CASSDQGLKETQYF. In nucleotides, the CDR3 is TGTGCCAGCAGTGATCAGGGGCTTAAGGAGACCCAGTACTTC.